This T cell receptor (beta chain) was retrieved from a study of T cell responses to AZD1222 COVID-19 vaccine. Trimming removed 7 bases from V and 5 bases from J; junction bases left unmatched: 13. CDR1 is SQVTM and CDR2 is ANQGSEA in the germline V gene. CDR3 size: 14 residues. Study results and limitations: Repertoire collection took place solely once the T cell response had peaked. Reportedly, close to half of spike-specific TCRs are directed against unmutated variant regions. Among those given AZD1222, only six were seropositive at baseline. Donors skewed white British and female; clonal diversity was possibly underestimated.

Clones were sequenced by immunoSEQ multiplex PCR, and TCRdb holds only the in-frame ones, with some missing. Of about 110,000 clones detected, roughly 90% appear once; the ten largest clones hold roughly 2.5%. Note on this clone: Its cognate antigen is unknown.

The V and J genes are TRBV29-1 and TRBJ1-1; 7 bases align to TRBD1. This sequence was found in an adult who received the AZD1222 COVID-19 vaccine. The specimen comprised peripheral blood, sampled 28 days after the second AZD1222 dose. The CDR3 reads CSAGQARRWTEAFF. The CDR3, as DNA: TGCAGCGCCGGACAGGCCCGGAGGTGGACTGAAGCTTTCTTT.